This T cell receptor beta chain was sequenced for a study of beta chain features in type 1 diabetes. General study points: For type 1 diabetes patients, VDJ junctions showed fewer insertions and more deletions.

cDNA synthesis used the whole RNA isolate, giving expressed TCRB sequences. Using immunoSEQ multiplex PCR, the repertoire was profiled, and TCRdb retains in-frame clones only, with some absent. The data show around 160,000 clones, 40% to 55% seen once. This CDR3 is built from 15 residues. Germline V gene lookup returns CDR1 MNHEY and CDR2 SMNVEV (reference sequence). V lost 6 bases to trimming and J lost 4 bases; unmatched junction nucleotides: 11. As to this clone: The antigen is unknown.

Populations obtained by sorting all exceeded 98% purity. The V call is TRBV27, the J call TRBJ2-7; 8 nucleotides match TRBD1. This TCR came from a man aged 18-30 years in good health. The sequenced sample consisted of Tregs from blood. CDR3 bases: TGTGCCAGCAGACGTACAGGGGGTACTACTTACGAGCAGTACTTC. Translating gives CASRRTGGTTYEQYF.